This T cell receptor beta chain is drawn from a study of control samples from healthy donors and cancer patients. The table came from immunoSEQ multiplex PCR; TCRdb's copy has only in-frame clones and leaves some out. The sample carries 200,000 or so clones, about 90% recorded once. The TCR originated in a man aged 25-40 years in good health. The material sequenced was blood.

The CDR3 is CASSIGGNQPQHF. CDR3 sequence (DNA): TGTGCCAGTAGTATAGGTGGAAATCAGCCCCAGCATTTT. The chain uses TRBV19 and TRBJ1-5; D not certain. This CDR3 is built from 13 residues. Trimming shortened V by 1 base and J by 4 bases, and 5 bases separated the two germline ends. CDR1 LNHDA and CDR2 SQIVND come from the germline V gene (reference sequence).